The rows below give T cell receptor beta chains drawn from one sample of a study of blood T cell repertoires in COVID-19. Assay used: immunoSEQ multiplex PCR; TCRdb lists only in-frame clones, some missing. The sample has around 280,000 clones; about nine tenths are singletons. The sequencing sample was made of peripheral blood. The receptors stem from a woman between 25 and 40 years old with COVID-19, enrolled during active disease. Each CDR3 is given with its conserved first and last residue. The D gene is left open where the match is weak. Clone sizes are given selectively: once, few, many, or a class where the clone is expanded.

v_gene: TRBV11-1
j_gene: TRBJ2-3
d_gene: .
abundance: .
CDR3nt: TGTGCCAGCAGCTTTACAAGGGGCAGGGCGACAGATACGCAGTATTTT
CDR3aa: CASSFTRGRATDTQYF

v_gene: TRBV5-1
j_gene: TRBJ2-5
d_gene: TRBD2
abundance: .
CDR3nt: TGCGCCAGCCAAAGAGAACCGGGACTAGCTGAAACCCAGTACTTC
CDR3aa: CASQREPGLAETQYF

v_gene: TRBV9
j_gene: TRBJ2-7
d_gene: .
abundance: .
CDR3nt: TGTGCCAGCAGCCCCTGGACAGGTCGGGGGTACGAGCAGTACTTC
CDR3aa: CASSPWTGRGYEQYF

v_gene: TRBV18
j_gene: TRBJ1-1
d_gene: .
abundance: .
CDR3nt: TGTGCCAGCTCGCCTAGTCGGGGAGCCAAGGGTGACACTGAAGCTTTCTTT
CDR3aa: CASSPSRGAKGDTEAFF

v_gene: TRBV19
j_gene: TRBJ2-7
d_gene: TRBD1
abundance: once
CDR3nt: TGTGCCAGTAGTACCTCGACAGGGCCCTACGAGCAGTACTTC
CDR3aa: CASSTSTGPYEQYF

v_gene: TRBV18
j_gene: TRBJ1-6
d_gene: .
abundance: .
CDR3nt: TGTGCCAGCCGACGGGGGGATAATTCACCCCTCCACTTT
CDR3aa: CASRRGDNSPLHF

v_gene: TRBV20-1
j_gene: TRBJ2-7
d_gene: .
abundance: .
CDR3nt: TGCAGTGCCGCGGGGAACGAGCAGTACTTC
CDR3aa: CSAAGNEQYF

v_gene: TRBV28
j_gene: TRBJ1-1
d_gene: .
abundance: .
CDR3nt: TGTGCCAGCAGTTCGCAGGGAAACATGAACACTGAAGCTTTCTTT
CDR3aa: CASSSQGNMNTEAFF

v_gene: TRBV5-5
j_gene: TRBJ2-2
d_gene: TRBD2
abundance: .
CDR3nt: TGTGCCAGCAGCTTGGCCGGAGCGGGAGGGCCGAACACCGGGGAGCTGTTTTTT
CDR3aa: CASSLAGAGGPNTGELFF

v_gene: TRBV2
j_gene: TRBJ2-7
d_gene: .
abundance: .
CDR3nt: TGTGCCAGCAGTGACGGGAGACGGAGACCCTACGAGCAGTACTTC
CDR3aa: CASSDGRRRPYEQYF

v_gene: TRBV7-8
j_gene: TRBJ1-1
d_gene: .
abundance: few
CDR3nt: TGTGCCAGCAGCTTAGGAATCTCGGGTTACACTGAAGCTTTCTTT
CDR3aa: CASSLGISGYTEAFF

v_gene: TRBV28
j_gene: TRBJ1-5
d_gene: TRBD1
abundance: .
CDR3nt: TGTGCCAGCAGACACCTCCGGGACAGGCCCAATCAGCCCCAGCATTTT
CDR3aa: CASRHLRDRPNQPQHF

v_gene: TRBV4-3
j_gene: TRBJ2-3
d_gene: .
abundance: .
CDR3nt: TGCGCCAGCAGCCATGCAAGCACCAGCGGACTCACAGATACGCAGTATTTT
CDR3aa: CASSHASTSGLTDTQYF

v_gene: TRBV5-4
j_gene: TRBJ1-2
d_gene: TRBD1
abundance: .
CDR3nt: TGTGCCAGCAGCTTGGACCTCAGGGGGGTGGGTGGCTACACCTTC
CDR3aa: CASSLDLRGVGGYTF

v_gene: TRBV19
j_gene: TRBJ2-3
d_gene: .
abundance: once
CDR3nt: TGTGCCAGTAGCGGACTAGAGGGGGCAGATACGCAGTATTTT
CDR3aa: CASSGLEGADTQYF

v_gene: TRBV10-1
j_gene: TRBJ1-2
d_gene: .
abundance: few
CDR3nt: TGCGCCAGCAGCCCCAACAGGGATAGTGGCTACACCTTC
CDR3aa: CASSPNRDSGYTF

v_gene: TRBV7-9
j_gene: TRBJ1-2
d_gene: TRBD1
abundance: .
CDR3nt: TGTGCCAGCAGCTTAATATCTCAGGGGGCCCACTATGGCTACACCTTC
CDR3aa: CASSLISQGAHYGYTF

v_gene: TRBV18
j_gene: TRBJ2-2
d_gene: TRBD2
abundance: .
CDR3nt: TGTGCCAGCTCATCGGGACTAGCGGAGAACACCGGGGAGCTGTTTTTT
CDR3aa: CASSSGLAENTGELFF

v_gene: TRBV18
j_gene: TRBJ2-5
d_gene: TRBD1
abundance: .
CDR3nt: TGTGCCAGCTCACCAGCAGCTGGGACAGCCCAAGAGACCCAGTACTTC
CDR3aa: CASSPAAGTAQETQYF

v_gene: TRBV9
j_gene: TRBJ2-3
d_gene: TRBD2
abundance: .
CDR3nt: TGTGCCAGCAGCGACGGACTAGCGGGAGGATCAGATACGCAGTATTTT
CDR3aa: CASSDGLAGGSDTQYF

v_gene: TRBV11-2
j_gene: TRBJ2-6
d_gene: .
abundance: .
CDR3nt: TGTGCCAGCAGCTTAGGTCTAGCTGGGGCCAACGTCCTGACTTTC
CDR3aa: CASSLGLAGANVLTF

v_gene: TRBV5-1
j_gene: TRBJ2-2
d_gene: TRBD1
abundance: .
CDR3nt: TGCGCCAGCAGCTGGGACAGCACCGGGGAGCTGTTTTTT
CDR3aa: CASSWDSTGELFF

v_gene: TRBV19
j_gene: TRBJ1-5
d_gene: .
abundance: .
CDR3nt: TGTGCCAGTAGTATCGGGCAGGGAGGTCAGCCCCAGCATTTT
CDR3aa: CASSIGQGGQPQHF

v_gene: TRBV24-1
j_gene: TRBJ1-2
d_gene: .
abundance: .
CDR3nt: TGTGCCACCAGTGATTCGATACCGGGACTCTATGGCTACACCTTC
CDR3aa: CATSDSIPGLYGYTF

v_gene: TRBV19
j_gene: TRBJ2-1
d_gene: TRBD2
abundance: .
CDR3nt: TGTGCCAGTACCAGACTAGCGGGAGGGCTCTACAATGAGCAGTTCTTC
CDR3aa: CASTRLAGGLYNEQFF

v_gene: TRBV2
j_gene: TRBJ2-3
d_gene: .
abundance: .
CDR3nt: TGTGCCAGCAGCGCGGTGCGCGGGGATACGCAGTATTTT
CDR3aa: CASSAVRGDTQYF

v_gene: TRBV19
j_gene: TRBJ2-3
d_gene: .
abundance: .
CDR3nt: TGTGCCAGTAGTATTACAGTACCAGATACGCAGTATTTT
CDR3aa: CASSITVPDTQYF

v_gene: TRBV6-5
j_gene: TRBJ2-2
d_gene: .
abundance: .
CDR3nt: TGTGCCAGCAGTTACGAGGGGACAATCACCGGGGAGCTGTTTTTT
CDR3aa: CASSYEGTITGELFF

v_gene: TRBV4-2
j_gene: TRBJ2-2
d_gene: .
abundance: .
CDR3nt: TGTGCCAGCAGCCCGAGTCGCAACACCGGGGAGCTGTTTTTT
CDR3aa: CASSPSRNTGELFF

v_gene: TRBV28
j_gene: TRBJ2-3
d_gene: .
abundance: .
CDR3nt: TGTGCCAGCAGTTTAGTCTTCACAGATACGCAGTATTTT
CDR3aa: CASSLVFTDTQYF

v_gene: TRBV24-1
j_gene: TRBJ2-7
d_gene: .
abundance: .
CDR3nt: TGTGCCACCAGTCCGGGACACCAACCCTACGAGCAGTACTTC
CDR3aa: CATSPGHQPYEQYF

v_gene: TRBV2
j_gene: TRBJ2-3
d_gene: .
abundance: .
CDR3nt: TGTGCCAGCAGTGTTCAGGGAACAGATACGCAGTATTTT
CDR3aa: CASSVQGTDTQYF

v_gene: TRBV19
j_gene: TRBJ2-1
d_gene: TRBD2
abundance: .
CDR3nt: TGTGCCAGTAGTATAACGCCTTTTAGGCTAGCGGGAGGCGGTGAGCAGTTCTTC
CDR3aa: CASSITPFRLAGGGEQFF

v_gene: TRBV24-1
j_gene: TRBJ2-3
d_gene: .
abundance: .
CDR3nt: TGTGCCACCAGTGATTCGGGGGTAAGCACAGATACGCAGTATTTT
CDR3aa: CATSDSGVSTDTQYF

v_gene: TRBV28
j_gene: TRBJ2-3
d_gene: .
abundance: .
CDR3nt: TGTGCCAGCAGTTTTGGAAGGGGTCCAGATACGCAGTATTTT
CDR3aa: CASSFGRGPDTQYF